The 23 T cell receptor beta chains below come from one sample, sequenced in a study of PD-L1 blockade in urothelial cancer listed by TCRdb under 2017. According to the study, the label for this sample's time point signals: peripheral blood 6 weeks after treatment start. The receptor library was made with the immunoSEQ multiplex PCR assay. In its TCRdb copy, this immuneACCESS table keeps in-frame sequences only and misses some clones. Where compared with another copy, unresolved V genes explain less than half of these, and the others have no known cause. The sample profile shows 45,000 to 60,000 clones; about 88% of them were found once. The top ten clones comprise about 2.6% of the sample. Sample: PBMCs, taken around atezolizumab (anti-PD-L1) treatment. All receptors come from a man in his sixties with urothelial cancer.

The chain combines TRBV6-6 with TRBJ1-2, with D unclear. CDR1 and CDR2 (germline): MNHNY, SVGAGI (reference sequence). V lost 7 bases, J lost 4 bases, and 7 bases lay in between. The CDR3 has 11 residues. The CDR3 loop reads CASTDSYGYTF. CDR3 in DNA: TGTGCCAGCACCGACTCCTATGGCTACACCTTC.

The gene calls are TRBV18 and TRBJ1-5; unclear D gene. Germline V lookup: CDR1 KGHSH, CDR2 LQKENI. The V gene lost 4 bases and the J gene lost 9 bases, with 19 bases spanning the gap. The CDR3 totals 15 residues. The CDR3 DNA reads TGTGCCAGCTCACTGGCTGGAGGGAGCGATCGGCCCCAGCATTTT. Translation gives CASSLAGGSDRPQHF.

V is TRBV15 and J is TRBJ1-4; D is perhaps TRBD1 (6 bases). The CDR3 runs 15 residues. CDR1 is LNHNV, CDR2 YYDKDF, per germline (reference sequence). Trimming removed 3 bases at V and 7 bases at J, with 15 bases between. The CDR3 nucleotides read TGTGCCACCAGCAGTGTACAGGGAATGGTTGAAAAACTGTTTTTT. Translation gives CATSSVQGMVEKLFF.

The CDR3 region is CASSPFIRGPTETQYF. CDR3 nucleotide sequence: TGCGCCAGCAGCCCTTTCATTAGAGGGCCGACAGAGACCCAGTACTTC. The chain carries TRBV5-1 and TRBJ2-5; TRBD2 might be the D (5 bases). This CDR3 has 16 amino acids. CDR1 is SGHRS and CDR2 is YFSETQ in the germline V gene. Trimming left V 4 bases short and J 4 bases short, with 20 bases between.

The chain employs TRBV19 and TRBJ2-7; 13 bases fit TRBD2. The CDR3 covers 15 residues. In germline, CDR1 is LNHDA, CDR2 SQIVND (reference sequence). The J segment lost 5 bases and the V segment lost 9 bases, leaving 10 bases of the junction unmatched. For the CDR3, the DNA is TGTGCCAGCAAAGATGGGACTAGCGGGATAAACGAGCAGTACTTC. Translating it yields CASKDGTSGINEQYF. Full variable domain (outside the CDR3, taken from reference TRBV19 and TRBJ2-7): DGGITQSPKYLFRKEGQNVTLSCEQNLNHDAMYWYRQDPGQGLRLIYYSQIVNDFQKGDIAEGYSVSREKKESFPLTVTSAQKNPTAFYLCASKDGTSGINEQYFGPGTRLTVT.

The chain joins TRBV6-1 to TRBJ2-2; 10 nucleotides agree with TRBD1. The V and J ends lost 5 bases and 8 bases, in that order; junction bases with no gene match: 5. CDR1 MNHNS and CDR2 SASEGT come from the germline V gene. The CDR3 sequence is 14 residues long. The DNA for the CDR3 is TGTGCCAGCAGTAGGGACAGGGGACCTGGGGAGCTGTTTTTT. It is translated as CASSRDRGPGELFF.

This rearrangement joins TRBV9 to TRBJ2-5; no firm D call. V was clipped by 3 bases and J by 5 bases, with 14 bases between them. Per the germline V gene, CDR1 is SGDLS and CDR2 is YYNGEE. The CDR3 has 14 amino acids. The CDR3 DNA follows: TGTGCCAGCAGCGAAAGACTGGCATCGGAGACCCAGTACTTC. Residues: CASSERLASETQYF. The complete variable domain, with remaining parts taken from reference TRBV9 and TRBJ2-5, reads DSGVTQTPKHLITATGQRVTLRCSPRSGDLSVYWYQQSLDQGLQFLIQYYNGEERAKGNILERFSAQQFPDLHSELNLSSLELGDSALYFCASSERLASETQYFGPGTRLLVL.

The rearrangement uses TRBV6-6 and TRBJ2-7, with a weak D call TRBD2 (6 bases). The V end lost 5 bases, the J end lost 0 bases, and 11 bases lay between the germline ends. This CDR3 has 14 amino acids. Germline values: CDR1 MNHNY, CDR2 SVGAGI (reference sequence). The CDR3 region has the DNA TGTGCCAGCAGTAAACGGGAGTCCTCCTACGAGCAGTACTTC. Amino acid sequence: CASSKRESSYEQYF.

J is TRBJ1-5 and V is TRBV5-1, with a tentative D call TRBD1 (6 bases). Trimming pared 4 bases from V and 4 bases from J, leaving 9 bases between. The CDR3 loop spans 13 amino acids. Germline lookup yields CDR1 SGHRS and CDR2 YFSETQ. CDR3 protein: CASSLGQNQPQHF. CDR3 coding DNA: TGCGCCAGCAGCCTGGGACAAAATCAGCCCCAGCATTTT.

The V gene is TRBV7-2, the J gene TRBJ2-7; 7 bases match TRBD2. Germline V gene data show CDR1 as SGHTA and CDR2 as FQGNSA. Germline trimming cut 1 base from V and 2 bases from J; bases unmatched to any gene: 5. The CDR3 extends over 15 amino acids. In DNA, the CDR3 is TGTGCCAGCAGCTTAGAGGGCGGGAGAACCTACGAGCAGTACTTC. It specifies CASSLEGGRTYEQYF. The full variable domain, completed using reference TRBV7-2 and TRBJ2-7, is GAGVSQSPSNKVTEKGKDVELRCDPISGHTALYWYRQSLGQGLEFLIYFQGNSAPDKSGLPSDRFSAERTGGSVSTLTIQRTQQEDSAVYLCASSLEGGRTYEQYFGPGTRLTVT.

This clone was detected only once. The V and J genes are TRBV9 and TRBJ2-4; 8 nucleotides line up with TRBD1. With 0 bases clipped from V and 5 bases from J, the junction kept 10 bases outside the gene matches. CDR3 size: 17 residues. Germline CDR1 and CDR2: SGDLS and YYNGEE. The CDR3, as DNA: TGTGCCAGCAGCGTAGGTTGGCAGGGGGCTATCCAAAACATTCAGTACTTC. Protein: CASSVGWQGAIQNIQYF.

The rearrangement joins TRBV19 to TRBJ2-1; tentative D call: TRBD2 (6 bases). The V end lost 7 bases, the J end lost 3 bases, and 10 bases lay between the germline ends. The CDR3 has 13 amino acids. Germline CDR1 is LNHDA and CDR2 is SQIVND (reference sequence). CDR3 loop: CASNGGIYNEQFF. The CDR3 bases are TGTGCCAGTAACGGCGGGATCTACAATGAGCAGTTCTTC.

This clone was seen just once. V and J are TRBV5-1 and TRBJ2-1; the match to TRBD2 covers 7 bases. V was clipped by 5 bases and J by 0 bases; unmatched bases: 8. Germline assignment: CDR1 SGHRS and CDR2 YFSETQ. This CDR3 spans 16 amino acids. This chain's CDR3 is CASSLAAGSSYNEQFF. CDR3 sequence (DNA): TGCGCCAGCAGTCTAGCGGCGGGATCCTCCTACAATGAGCAGTTCTTC.

V is TRBV6-1 and J is TRBJ1-1, with 7 bases identical to TRBD1. CDR3 length equals 14 residues. The germline gives CDR1 MNHNS, CDR2 SASEGT. V lost 8 bases to trimming and J lost 0 bases; unmatched junction nucleotides: 6. The CDR3 DNA follows: TGTGCCAGCGCTAGGACAGGAGTGAACACTGAAGCTTTCTTT. Protein: CASARTGVNTEAFF.

The J gene is TRBJ2-7, the V gene TRBV19, with TRBD2 as a possible D gene (5 bases). In germline, CDR1 is LNHDA, CDR2 SQIVND (reference sequence). This CDR3 comprises 12 residues. Trimming pared 0 bases from V and 7 bases from J, leaving 7 bases between. This chain's CDR3 is CASSIERTEQYF. Here the CDR3 DNA reads TGTGCCAGTAGTATAGAACGGACTGAGCAGTACTTC.

The chain employs TRBV5-1 and TRBJ1-3, with TRBD1 identical over 7 bases. V shed 3 bases, J shed 0 bases, and the junction held 3 bases outside the gene matches. CDR1 is SGHRS and CDR2 is YFSETQ in the germline V gene. The CDR3 has 15 amino acids. DNA of the CDR3: TGCGCCAGCAGCTCAGCAGGGGGCTCTGGAAACACCATATATTTT. It specifies CASSSAGGSGNTIYF.

This clone has a handful of counts. V and J are TRBV19 and TRBJ2-2; TRBD2 matches 7 bases. The germline CDR1 and CDR2 sequences are LNHDA and SQIVND (reference sequence). This CDR3 has 15 residues. V shed 5 bases, J shed 3 bases, and the junction held 6 bases outside the gene matches. CDR3 coding DNA: TGTGCCAGTAGTTCCCAGCGGGACCACACCGGGGAGCTGTTTTTT. This gives the protein CASSSQRDHTGELFF.

The chain combines TRBV18 with TRBJ2-7, with 9 bases lining up with TRBD1. The germline gives CDR1 KGHSH, CDR2 LQKENI. V dropped 3 bases and J dropped 6; count of bases not matched to a gene: 9. This CDR3 spans 15 amino acids. DNA of the CDR3: TGTGCCAGCTCACCCGGGACAGGGCTTCCGGGCGAGCAGTACTTC. Its protein product is CASSPGTGLPGEQYF.

The chain recombines TRBV18 with TRBJ1-1, with TRBD1 identical over 8 bases. This CDR3 is 15 amino acids long. V gave up 3 bases and J gave up 1 base; unmatched junction bases: 4. Looked up from germline, CDR1 is KGHSH and CDR2 is LQKENI. DNA of the CDR3: TGTGCCAGCTCACCGGACAGGGTTGGGAACACTGAAGCTTTCTTT. Protein sequence: CASSPDRVGNTEAFF.

The V call is TRBV6-7, the J call TRBJ2-3; TRBD2 aligns across 11 bases. TRBV6-7 is labeled an ORF, and its function is uncertain. Germline trimming cut 6 bases from V and 4 bases from J; bases unmatched to any gene: 6. There are 15 residues in the CDR3. Here the CDR3 reads CASRRTSGFADTQYF. DNA for the CDR3: TGTGCCAGCAGGCGGACTAGCGGGTTCGCAGATACGCAGTATTTT.

This clone has just one count. The chain links TRBV19 to TRBJ1-5, with a tentative D call TRBD1 (5 bases). Trimming removed 4 bases from V and 0 bases from J, with 7 bases in between. There are 14 residues in the CDR3. CDR1 is LNHDA and CDR2 is SQIVND in the germline V gene (reference sequence). The CDR3 region has the DNA TGTGCCAGTAGTAACAGGATTAGCAATCAGCCCCAGCATTTT. It specifies CASSNRISNQPQHF.

The J gene is TRBJ1-5, the V gene TRBV18; the D is unclear. Looked up from germline, CDR1 is KGHSH and CDR2 is LQKENI. V lost 0 bases and J 7 bases, leaving 13 bases between the germline ends. The CDR3 spans 15 residues. CDR3 sequence: CASSPPVTQGQPQHF. The CDR3, as DNA: TGTGCCAGCTCACCACCGGTGACTCAAGGCCAGCCCCAGCATTTT.

The genes are TRBV10-3 and TRBJ2-2; D unresolved. CDR1 and CDR2 (germline): ENHRY, SYGVKD. The CDR3 loop spans 14 amino acids. V lost 4 bases to trimming and J lost 5 bases, with 11 bases between them. The CDR3 spells CAISGLLDTGELFF. The CDR3 DNA reads TGTGCCATCAGTGGGCTCCTAGATACCGGGGAGCTGTTTTTT.